A selection of T cell receptor beta chains follows, all from one sample in a study of T cell responses to AZD1222 COVID-19 vaccine. Clones were sequenced by immunoSEQ multiplex PCR, and TCRdb holds only the in-frame ones, with some missing. The sample carries about 110,000 clones, roughly 90% recorded once. The sample was peripheral blood, taken 28 days after the second AZD1222 dose. The receptors shown here come from an adult who received the AZD1222 COVID-19 vaccine. Each CDR3 is given with its conserved first and last residue.

cdr3_aa j_call v_call
CASSLDPGPGSGNTIYF TRBJ1-3 TRBV11-2
CASSIAQSNTEAFF TRBJ1-1 TRBV19
CASSLRTSANTGELFF TRBJ2-2 TRBV5-1
CASLGAYEQYF TRBJ2-7 TRBV6-5
CASSTLDGMNTEAFF TRBJ1-1 TRBV6-2/TRBV6-3
CASSTSRDIYGYTF TRBJ1-2 TRBV19
CASTLSGSNEKLFF TRBJ1-4 TRBV7-2
CASSLDRGSYGYTF TRBJ1-2 TRBV5-4
CSVVSGGNEAFF TRBJ1-1 TRBV29-1
CASSERGVDYEQYF TRBJ2-7 TRBV3-1/TRBV3-2
CASSLEWVTLHNEQFF TRBJ2-1 TRBV5-6
CASSQDPPGSLQETQYF TRBJ2-5 TRBV3-1/TRBV3-2
CASSPRDGNNQPQHF TRBJ1-5 TRBV6-2/TRBV6-3
CASSLSGYSAKLFF TRBJ1-4 TRBV28
CASSLMEGNQPQHF TRBJ1-5 TRBV28
CASSLGQSHNEQFF TRBJ2-1 TRBV7-2
CASSGRLAGVYNEQFF TRBJ2-1 TRBV19
CASSLLVEYNEQFF TRBJ2-1 TRBV7-2
CASRETGLAKNIQYF TRBJ2-4 TRBV19
CASSKDTYEQYF TRBJ2-7 TRBV12-3/TRBV12-4
CASSLQLAGGSGEQYF TRBJ2-7 TRBV28
CASSLQGEGYYGYTF TRBJ1-2 TRBV5-5